This entry features one T cell receptor (beta chain) sequence. This record comes from a study of molecular identifiers for immune sequencing clone quantification. Each CDR3 protein gets one entry after TCRdb re-called the PCR reads with MiXCR. In the table there are 40,000 or so distinct CDR3 sequences, roughly a fifth of which are singletons. CDR3 length: 15 residues. Germline V gene data show CDR1 as SGHTA and CDR2 as FQGTGA. V trimming: 5 bases; J trimming: 4 bases; junction bases outside the gene matches: 3. The sample consisted of naive CD8+ T cells from blood, with Jurkat cell RNA spiked in. Subset in this sample: FACS-sorted CD8+CD4-CCR7+CD45RA+ naive T cells. The chain carries TRBV7-3 and TRBJ2-1; 12 bases agree with TRBD2. This receptor was identified in a human donor in good health. Some libraries in this study had Jurkat cell RNA spiked in. CDR3 sequence (DNA): TGTGCCAGCAGCCGGACTAGCGGGAAATACAATGAGCAGTTCTTC. This sequence encodes CASSRTSGKYNEQFF. Full variable domain (rest looked up from reference TRBV7-3 and TRBJ2-1): GAGVSQTPSNKVTEKGKYVELRCDPISGHTALYWYRQSLGQGPEFLIYFQGTGAADDSGLPNDRFFAVRPEGSVSTLKIQRTERGDSAVYLCASSRTSGKYNEQFFGPGTRLTVL.